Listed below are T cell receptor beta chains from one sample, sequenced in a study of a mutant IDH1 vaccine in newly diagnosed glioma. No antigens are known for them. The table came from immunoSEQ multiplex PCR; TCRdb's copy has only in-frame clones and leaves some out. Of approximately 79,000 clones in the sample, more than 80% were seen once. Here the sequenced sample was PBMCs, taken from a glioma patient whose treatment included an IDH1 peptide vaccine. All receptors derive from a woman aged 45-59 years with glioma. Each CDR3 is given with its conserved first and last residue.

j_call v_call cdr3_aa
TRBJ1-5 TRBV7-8 CASSLAWGSYSNQPQHF
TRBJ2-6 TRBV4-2 CASSPGQGAPGANVLTF
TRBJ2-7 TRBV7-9 CASSLGTSGSYEQYF
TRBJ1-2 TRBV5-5 CASSLRGAANTYGYTF
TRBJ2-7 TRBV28 CASTIQGTSYEQYF
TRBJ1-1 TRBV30 CAWTQQVNTEAFF
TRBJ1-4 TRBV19 CASTRPRDSGEKLFF
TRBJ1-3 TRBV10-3 CAISPQQGTLFSGNTIYF
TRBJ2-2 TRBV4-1 CASSQLGGTGELFF
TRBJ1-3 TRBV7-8 CASSQQARGSGNTIYF
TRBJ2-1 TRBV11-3 CASSPSGRSNEQFF
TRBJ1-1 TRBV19 CASGRVVGTEAFF
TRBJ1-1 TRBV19 CASSLVLGNTEAFF
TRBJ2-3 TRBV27 CASSQRVRGLLPDTQYF
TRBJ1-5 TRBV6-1 CAVTREVNQPQHF
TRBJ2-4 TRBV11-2 CASRTIAGAPAKNIQYF
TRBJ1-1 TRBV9 CASSVGGLTEAFF
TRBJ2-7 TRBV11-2 CASSLWQGDEQYF
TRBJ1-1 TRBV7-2 CASSPAGRGGNTEAFF
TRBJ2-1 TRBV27 CASSLSGSYNEQFF
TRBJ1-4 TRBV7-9 CASSLAGTGDEKLFF
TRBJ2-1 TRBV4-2 CASSQQGLSYNEQFF
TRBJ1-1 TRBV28 CASSLYRETEAFF
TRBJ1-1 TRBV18 CASSPREVRGKETEAFF
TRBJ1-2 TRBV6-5 CASSRGHRNYGYTF
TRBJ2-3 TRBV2 CASREMTGVRTDTQYF
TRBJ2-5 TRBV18 CASSPGSGRAETQYF
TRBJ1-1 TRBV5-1 CASSLMGSLNTEAFF
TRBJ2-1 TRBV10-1 CASSKSGSGYEQFF
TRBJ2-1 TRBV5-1 CASSPALAGEDNEQFF
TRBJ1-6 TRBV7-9 CASRPGESSSPLHF
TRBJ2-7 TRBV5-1 CASSFETWSNEQYF
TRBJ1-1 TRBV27 CAVAGTFF
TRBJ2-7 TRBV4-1 CASSHQTGPQGEQYF
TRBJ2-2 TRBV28 CASSPGFFRNTGELFF
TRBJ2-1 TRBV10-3 CAMKLGSSYNEQFF
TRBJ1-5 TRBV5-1 CASSAEFGQPQHF
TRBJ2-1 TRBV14 CASSRSGTGGSNEQFF
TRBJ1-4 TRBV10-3 CAISESWGPTDPNEKLFF
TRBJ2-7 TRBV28 CASSGNYNEQYF
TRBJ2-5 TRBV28 CASSLSYRGRGETQYF
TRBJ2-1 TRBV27 CASRLDKLSYNEQFF
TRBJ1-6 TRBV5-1 CASSRDRANSPLHF
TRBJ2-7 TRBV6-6 CGSGGQGDEQYF
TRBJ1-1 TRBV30 CAWSVGTRVPEAFF
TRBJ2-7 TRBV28 CASRPGHLVASGRSEQYF
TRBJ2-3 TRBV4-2 CASSQESRRVTDTQYF
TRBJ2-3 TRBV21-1 CARRRGEGTDTQYF
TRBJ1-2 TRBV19 CASSPAGATYGYTF
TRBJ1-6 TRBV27 CASTPLMSSYNSPLHF
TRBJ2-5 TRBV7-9 CASSRGGGETQYF
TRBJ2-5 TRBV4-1 CASSQDRVLAGQETQYF
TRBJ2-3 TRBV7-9 CASSLGTGGRSTDTQYF
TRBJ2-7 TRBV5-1 CASSVNSGSYSEQYF